The 17 T cell receptor beta chains below were found in one sample sequenced in a study of T cell repertoires in cytomegalovirus infection. No antigens are known for them. MiXCR, run by TCRdb on the reads, gives a single entry per CDR3 protein. The sample holds some 900,000 distinct CDR3 sequences, approximately 32% seen once. Sample: cultured CD8+ T cells from PBMCs, taken from culture after CMV antigen stimulation. The source is a human donor in good health (CMV status not recorded). Some clones in this sample may be carry-over from other donors' samples.

J is TRBJ2-7 and V is TRBV20-1; D not certain. CDR3 length: 11 residues. From germline, CDR1 is DFQATT and CDR2 SNEGSKA (reference sequence). V was cut by 3 bases and J by 7 bases, with 10 bases left in between. The CDR3 is CSASAPLEQYV. DNA of the CDR3: TGCAGTGCTAGTGCCCCCCTAGAGCAGTACGTC.

The chain recombines TRBV11-2 with TRBJ2-3, with a possible D match to TRBD1 (5 bases). With 1 base removed from V and 0 bases from J, the gap between germline ends came to 14 bases. The CDR3 spans 17 residues. Germline CDR1 reads SGHAT; CDR2 reads FQNNGV. CDR3 sequence (DNA): TGTGCCAGCAGCTTAGGTGGGTGGGGCCTCAGCACAGATACGCAGTATTTT. This encodes CASSLGGWGLSTDTQYF.

This clonotype was counted a few times. The chain links TRBV19 to TRBJ2-1, with D maybe TRBD2 (6 bases). Trimming shortened V by 3 bases and J by 0 bases, and 9 bases separated the two germline ends. In germline, CDR1 is LNHDA, CDR2 SQIVND (reference sequence). The CDR3 runs 15 residues. CDR3 region: CASSIAGSSYNEQFF. The CDR3 region has the DNA TGTGCCAGTAGTATCGCGGGGAGCTCCTACAATGAGCAGTTCTTC. The full variable domain, with the rest looked up from reference TRBV19 and TRBJ2-1, is DGGITQSPKYLFRKEGQNVTLSCEQNLNHDAMYWYRQDPGQGLRLIYYSQIVNDFQKGDIAEGYSVSREKKESFPLTVTSAQKNPTAFYLCASSIAGSSYNEQFFGPGTRLTVL.

This clonotype turned up a few times. The chain carries TRBV13 and TRBJ2-6, with 8 bases identical to TRBD1. Germline CDR1 PRHDT, CDR2 FYEKMQ (reference sequence). This CDR3 is 19 amino acids long. The V and J ends lost 5 bases and 0 bases, in that order; junction bases with no gene match: 12. CDR3 sequence (DNA): TGTGCCAGCAGCCCCCCTCAGGGACAGGATATCTCTGGGGCCAACGTCCTGACTTTC. This sequence encodes CASSPPQGQDISGANVLTF.

The rearrangement uses TRBV6-2 or TRBV6-3 and TRBJ1-1; D unclear. CDR3 length: 10 residues. CDR1 and CDR2 (germline): MNHEY, SVGEGT. Trimming removed 10 bases from V and 6 bases from J, with 9 bases in between. The CDR3 DNA is TGTGCCACCCGAGGTGCTGAAGCTTTCTTT. It specifies CATRGAEAFF.

In its sample, this clonotype was seen a few times. V is TRBV19 and J is TRBJ1-1; D gene ambiguous. CDR1 LNHDA and CDR2 SQIVND come from the germline V gene (reference sequence). This CDR3 has 17 residues. V dropped 0 bases and J dropped 0 bases, with 14 bases sitting between them. CDR3 DNA: TGTGCCAGTAGTATAGATCTATTCGGGAGTTTGAACACTGAAGCTTTCTTT. Amino acids: CASSIDLFGSLNTEAFF.

DNA for the CDR3: TGTGCCAGCAGCTTAGGGGCAGGGGTTGAGCAGTACGTC. This gives the protein CASSLGAGVEQYV. The chain has TRBV7-6 and TRBJ2-7; possibly TRBD1 for D (6 bases). The V gene lost 1 base and the J gene lost 7 bases, with 11 bases spanning the gap. The germline gives CDR1 SGHVS, CDR2 FNYEAQ. This CDR3 is built from 13 residues.

This sequence joins TRBV4-3 and TRBJ2-3, with D perhaps TRBD1 (6 bases). The ends were cut back, 2 bases at V and 6 bases at J, with 15 bases in the middle. The CDR3 covers 15 residues. CDR1 LGHNA and CDR2 YSLEER come from the germline V gene. The CDR3 sequence: CASSQFDRLTDTQYF. CDR3 sequence (DNA): TGCGCCAGCAGCCAATTTGACAGGTTGACGGATACGCAGTATTTT.

CDR3 bases: TGTGCCAGCACTGATGGACTAGCGGGCCCTCGCGAGCAGTACTTC. Protein product: CASTDGLAGPREQYF. This chain uses TRBV27 with TRBJ2-7; 11 bases are shared with TRBD2. J gave up 6 bases and V 7 bases, and 11 bases lay outside the gene matches. Germline values: CDR1 MNHEY, CDR2 SMNVEV (reference sequence). CDR3 length: 15 residues.

The CDR3 region has the DNA TGTGCCAGCAGCTTACGACAGGCTAAAGAAGCTTTCTTT. Its protein is CASSLRQAKEAFF. The V call is TRBV7-8, the J call TRBJ1-1; D might be TRBD1 (6 bases). From germline, CDR1 is SGHVS and CDR2 FQNEAQ. Trimming cost V 2 bases and J 8 bases, with 12 bases left between them. The CDR3 is 13 amino acids.

In the case of this clonotype: A read error may produce the germline difference seen at one junction end. The V call is TRBV7-2, the J call TRBJ2-3; 10 positions match TRBD2. The CDR3 has 16 amino acids. Per the germline V gene, CDR1 is SGHTA and CDR2 is FQGNSA. DNA for the CDR3: TGTGCCAGCAACTTAACGTTAGCGGGGGGCTCAGATACGCAGTATTTT. Translating gives CASNLTLAGGSDTQYF.

The chain employs TRBV27 and TRBJ1-6; the D gene is possibly TRBD1 (6 bases). V shed 4 bases and J shed 6 bases, with 13 bases lying between them. Per the germline V gene, CDR1 is MNHEY and CDR2 is SMNVEV (reference sequence). The CDR3 consists of 15 residues. This CDR3 reads CASSWDKGSNSPLHF. The DNA of the CDR3 is TGTGCCAGCAGTTGGGACAAGGGGAGTAATTCACCCCTCCACTTT.

The rearrangement uses TRBV20-1 and TRBJ2-3, with a possible D match to TRBD2 (5 bases). Deletions cut 6 bases from V and 2 bases from J, with 18 bases between. Germline V CDR1 and CDR2: DFQATT, SNEGSKA (reference sequence). This CDR3 region has 15 residues. The DNA of the CDR3 is TGCAGTGCAATCCAGCGGAGCACCCTCACAGATACGCAGTATTTT. Protein product: CSAIQRSTLTDTQYF.

The sample holds many counts of this clonotype. This chain connects TRBV7-8 to TRBJ2-1, with a tentative D call TRBD2 (6 bases). Trimming removed 4 bases at V and 4 bases at J, with 17 bases between. The CDR3 has 16 residues. Per germline, CDR1 SGHVS and CDR2 FQNEAQ. The CDR3 loop is CASSWRGRTFYNEQFF. The CDR3 coding sequence is TGTGCCAGCAGCTGGCGGGGCAGGACCTTTTACAATGAGCAGTTCTTC.

The J gene is TRBJ2-1, the V gene TRBV19; 7 positions agree with TRBD1. The V gene's germline CDR1 is LNHDA and CDR2 SQIVND (reference sequence). This CDR3 contains 15 residues. With V trimmed by 3 bases and J by 3 bases, 5 bases remained unmatched. CDR3 sequence (DNA): TGTGCCAGTAGTATCGACAGGGAAGTCTACAATGAGCAGTTCTTC. Protein: CASSIDREVYNEQFF.

This clonotype was found many times. This chain uses TRBV11-3 with TRBJ2-2, with 9 bases identical to TRBD1. The CDR3 extends over 16 amino acids. With V trimmed by 4 bases and J by 2 bases, 5 bases remained unmatched. Germline CDR1 is SGHNT and CDR2 is YENEEA. The CDR3 nucleotides are TGTGCCAGCAGCTCAAAGGACAGGGGCAACACCGGGGAGCTGTTTTTT. It codes for CASSSKDRGNTGELFF.

The chain employs TRBV4-1 and TRBJ2-3; D remains ambiguous. Germline V gene lookup returns CDR1 MGHRA and CDR2 YSYEKL. Trimming cost V 0 bases and J 0 bases, with 13 bases left between them. There are 17 residues in the CDR3. The chain's CDR3 is CASSQEIQPSSTDTQYF. CDR3 coding DNA: TGCGCCAGCAGCCAAGAGATCCAGCCCTCGAGCACAGATACGCAGTATTTT.